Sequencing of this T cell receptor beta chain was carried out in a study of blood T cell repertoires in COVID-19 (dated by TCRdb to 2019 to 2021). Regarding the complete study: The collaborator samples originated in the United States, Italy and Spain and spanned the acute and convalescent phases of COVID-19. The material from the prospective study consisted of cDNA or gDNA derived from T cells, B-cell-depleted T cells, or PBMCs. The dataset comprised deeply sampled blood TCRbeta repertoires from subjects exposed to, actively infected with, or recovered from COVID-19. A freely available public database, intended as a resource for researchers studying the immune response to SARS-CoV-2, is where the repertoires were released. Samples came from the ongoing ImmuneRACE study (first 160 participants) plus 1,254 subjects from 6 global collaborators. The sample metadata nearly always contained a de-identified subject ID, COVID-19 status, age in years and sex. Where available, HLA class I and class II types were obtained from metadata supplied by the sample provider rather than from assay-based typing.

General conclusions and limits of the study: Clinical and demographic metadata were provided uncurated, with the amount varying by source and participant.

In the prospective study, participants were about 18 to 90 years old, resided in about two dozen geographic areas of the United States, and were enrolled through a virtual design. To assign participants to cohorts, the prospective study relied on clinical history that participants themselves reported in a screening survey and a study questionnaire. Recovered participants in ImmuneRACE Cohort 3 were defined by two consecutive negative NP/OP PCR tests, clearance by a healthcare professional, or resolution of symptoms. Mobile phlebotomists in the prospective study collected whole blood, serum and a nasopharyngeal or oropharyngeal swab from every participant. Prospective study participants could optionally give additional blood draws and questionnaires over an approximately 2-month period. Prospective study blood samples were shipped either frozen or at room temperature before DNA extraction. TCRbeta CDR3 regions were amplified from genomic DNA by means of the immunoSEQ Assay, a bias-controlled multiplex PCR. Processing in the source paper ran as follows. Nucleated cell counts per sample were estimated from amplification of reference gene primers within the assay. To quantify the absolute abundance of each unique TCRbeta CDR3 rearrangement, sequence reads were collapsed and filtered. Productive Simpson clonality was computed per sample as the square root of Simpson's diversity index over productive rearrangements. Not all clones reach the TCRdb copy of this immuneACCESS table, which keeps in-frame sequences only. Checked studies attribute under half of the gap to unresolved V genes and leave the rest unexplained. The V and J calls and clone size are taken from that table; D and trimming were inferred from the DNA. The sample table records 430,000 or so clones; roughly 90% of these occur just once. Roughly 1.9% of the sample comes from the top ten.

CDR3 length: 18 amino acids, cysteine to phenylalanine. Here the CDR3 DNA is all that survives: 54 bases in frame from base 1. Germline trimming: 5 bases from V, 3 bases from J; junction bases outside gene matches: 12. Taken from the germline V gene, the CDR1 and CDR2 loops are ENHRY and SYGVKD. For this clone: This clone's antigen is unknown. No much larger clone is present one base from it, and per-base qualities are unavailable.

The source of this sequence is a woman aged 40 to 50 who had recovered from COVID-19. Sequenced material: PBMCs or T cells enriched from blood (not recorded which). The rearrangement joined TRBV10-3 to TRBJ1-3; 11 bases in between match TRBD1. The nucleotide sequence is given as TGTGCCATCAGTATTCTATTAGGACAGGGGGCGATTGGAAACACCATATATTTT. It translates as CAISILLGQGAIGNTIYF.